This T cell receptor beta chain derives from a study of blood T cells in healthy people across ages (dated by TCRdb to the mid-2010s). With respect to the entire study: In model experiments, template switching captured about one uniquely barcoded TCR beta cDNA molecule for every two T cells. The study measured age-related changes in TCR beta repertoire diversity using deep sequencing normalized with unique cDNA molecular identifiers. The donors were divided into four age groups: young (average around 17 years), middle-aged (roughly 42), aged (approximately 59) and long-lived (roughly 82). To avoid experimental bias, donors of different ages were spread randomly across the sequencing lanes. Two additional independent replicas of 1 million unique cDNA reads from the same blood draw were analyzed for two donors (one aged 18 to 30 and one aged 80 or older).

The library was generated by 5' RACE. TCRdb lists the instrument as Illumina HiSeq 2500. A second roughly 7 to 12 cycle PCR used a sample-barcoded 5' primer and a J-beta primer mix. A unique molecular identifier was introduced onto each TCR beta cDNA molecule by a template-switch 5' adaptor carrying 12 random nucleotides. Each sample yielded at least 3 million CDR3-containing paired-end reads. First-strand cDNA synthesis was performed from all RNA using the Mint cDNA synthesis kit, with priming by a TRBC-specific oligonucleotide. Following uracil-DNA glycosylase treatment, all cDNA underwent a first 18-cycle PCR with the universal primers M1SS and BC2_uni_R. As for the original processing: For normalization, 1 million high-quality reads were randomly selected from each sample, with every read carrying a distinct molecular identifier. Reads sharing molecular identifiers were discarded rather than binned into consensus sequences. MiTCR, run with a Q25 quality threshold and the strictest error-elimination algorithm, handled CDR3 identification, clonotype clustering and error correction. A nonparametric unseen species model with Euler transformation was used to estimate a lower bound on total TCR beta diversity. TCRdb cleaned the public reads at Q25 with fastp, built clones with MiXCR and kept in-frame beta chains. Rows merge per CDR3 protein into single entries with the most common DNA and genes. TCRdb assigned the V and J calls; the authors' analysis was not used. The sample table holds about 670,000 distinct CDR3 sequences, of which about 51% were seen once. Together, the top ten hold roughly 12% of the sample.

V is clipped by 5 bases and J by 1 base, and the sequence between their germline boundaries is 5 bases long. The CDR3 contains 12 residues, cysteine and phenylalanine counted. Here the CDR3 DNA is all that survives: 36 bases in frame from base 1. The germline V gene sets CDR1 to SNHLY and CDR2 to FYNNEI. This clonotype was detected many times. It lacks a known antigen. No much larger clone exists at a distance of one base, and base qualities are not known. Findings and caveats that apply to the study as a whole: Estimates of total diversity based on one million sequenced T cells were considered lower bounds and underestimates. A strong correlation was found between observed TCR beta diversity and the percentage of naive T cells measured by flow cytometry. Compared with the aged group, more naive CD4+ T cells, fewer expanded clones and increased TCR diversity were shown by the long-lived group, suggesting age selection. Because donor CMV infection status was unknown, age-related changes in expanded clonotypes were potentially confounded. Conclusive comparison of naive and antigen-experienced compartments was prevented by the profiling of bulk unsorted PBMCs. As age increased, observed TCR beta diversity per million T cells dropped in a roughly linear way, and a significant reduction was already evident by age 40.

The donors were around 39 Caucasian individuals from Russia, aged roughly 6 to 100 years, who were systemically healthy. Each donor gave 9 to 10 milliliters of peripheral blood, collected into EDTA-treated Vacutainer tubes. Ficoll-Paque density-gradient centrifugation was used to isolate PBMCs, with at least 6.5 million per sample. Trizol reagent was used to extract total RNA from the PBMCs, yielding at least 5 micrograms per sample. Naive CD45RAhigh/CD27high T cell percentages were measured by flow cytometry on a PBMC aliquot from every donor. Sequenced sample: blood. The source of this sequence is a woman aged 80 or older in good health. This chain joins TRBV2 to TRBJ2-5; the D gene is unclear. Read as DNA, the sequence is TGTGCCAGCAGTCCGGCCCAAGAGACCCAGTACTTC. This yields the protein CASSPAQETQYF.